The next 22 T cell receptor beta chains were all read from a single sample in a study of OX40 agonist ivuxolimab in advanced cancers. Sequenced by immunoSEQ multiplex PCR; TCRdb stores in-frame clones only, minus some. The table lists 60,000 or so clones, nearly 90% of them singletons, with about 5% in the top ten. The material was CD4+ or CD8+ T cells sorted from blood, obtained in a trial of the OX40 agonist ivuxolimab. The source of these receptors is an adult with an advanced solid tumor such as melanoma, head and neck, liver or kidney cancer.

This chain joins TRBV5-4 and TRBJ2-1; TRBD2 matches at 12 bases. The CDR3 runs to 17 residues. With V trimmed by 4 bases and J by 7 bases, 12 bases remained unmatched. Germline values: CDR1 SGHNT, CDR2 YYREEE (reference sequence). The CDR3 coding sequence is TGTGCCAGCAGCCAAGGGACTAGCGGGCGGAATATGAATGAGCAGTTCTTC. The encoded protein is CASSQGTSGRNMNEQFF.

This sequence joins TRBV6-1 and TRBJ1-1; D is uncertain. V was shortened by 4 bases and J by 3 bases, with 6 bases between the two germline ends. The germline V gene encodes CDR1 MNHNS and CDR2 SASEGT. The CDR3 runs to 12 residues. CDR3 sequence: CASSVGDTEAFF. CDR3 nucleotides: TGTGCCAGCAGTGTTGGCGACACTGAAGCTTTCTTT.

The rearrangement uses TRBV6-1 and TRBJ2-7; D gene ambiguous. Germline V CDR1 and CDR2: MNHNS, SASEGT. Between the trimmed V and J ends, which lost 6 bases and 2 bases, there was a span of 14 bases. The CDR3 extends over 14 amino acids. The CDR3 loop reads CASRDLTNPYEQYF. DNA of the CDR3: TGTGCCAGCAGAGATTTGACGAATCCCTACGAGCAGTACTTC.

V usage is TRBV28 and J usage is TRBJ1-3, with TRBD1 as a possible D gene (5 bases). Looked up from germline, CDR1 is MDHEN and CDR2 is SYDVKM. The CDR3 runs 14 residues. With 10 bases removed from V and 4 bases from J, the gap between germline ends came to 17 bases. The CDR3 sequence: CATRGTGSGNTIYF. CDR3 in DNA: TGTGCCACCCGGGGGACGGGGAGCGGAAACACCATATATTTT.

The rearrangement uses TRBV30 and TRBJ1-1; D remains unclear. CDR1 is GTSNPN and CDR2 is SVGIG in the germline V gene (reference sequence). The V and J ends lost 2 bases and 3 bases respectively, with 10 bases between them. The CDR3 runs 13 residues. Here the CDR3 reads CAWSYSGYTEAFF. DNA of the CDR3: TGTGCCTGGAGTTATTCGGGATACACTGAAGCTTTCTTT.

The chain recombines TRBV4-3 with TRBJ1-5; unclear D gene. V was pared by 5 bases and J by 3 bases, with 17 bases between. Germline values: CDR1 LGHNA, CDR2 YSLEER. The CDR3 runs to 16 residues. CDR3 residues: CASSANPATNNQPQHF. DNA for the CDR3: TGCGCCAGCAGCGCCAATCCAGCCACAAACAATCAGCCCCAGCATTTT.

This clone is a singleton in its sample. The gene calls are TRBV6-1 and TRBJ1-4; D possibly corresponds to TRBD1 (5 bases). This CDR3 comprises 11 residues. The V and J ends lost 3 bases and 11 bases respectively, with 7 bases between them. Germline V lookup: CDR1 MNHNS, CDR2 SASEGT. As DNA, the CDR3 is TGTGCCAGCAGTGAGTCAGGGAAACTGTTTTTT. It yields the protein CASSESGKLFF.

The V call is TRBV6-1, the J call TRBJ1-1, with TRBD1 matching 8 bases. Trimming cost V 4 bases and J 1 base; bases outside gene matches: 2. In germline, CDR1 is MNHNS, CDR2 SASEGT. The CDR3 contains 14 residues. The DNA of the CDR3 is TGTGCCAGCAGTGGGGGACAGGCGAACACTGAAGCTTTCTTT. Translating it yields CASSGGQANTEAFF.

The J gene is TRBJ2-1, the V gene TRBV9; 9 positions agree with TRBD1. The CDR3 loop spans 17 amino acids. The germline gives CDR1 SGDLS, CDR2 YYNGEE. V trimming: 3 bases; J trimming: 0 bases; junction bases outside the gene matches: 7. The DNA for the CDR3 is TGTGCCAGCAGCGCCAGGACAGGGGATAGCTCCTACAATGAGCAGTTCTTC. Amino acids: CASSARTGDSSYNEQFF.

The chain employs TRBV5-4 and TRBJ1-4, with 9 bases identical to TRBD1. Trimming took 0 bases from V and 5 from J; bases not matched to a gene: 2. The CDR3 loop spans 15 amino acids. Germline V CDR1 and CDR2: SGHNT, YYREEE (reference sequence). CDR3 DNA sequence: TGTGCCAGCAGCTTGGGAGGACAGGGGAATGAAAAACTGTTTTTT. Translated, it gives CASSLGGQGNEKLFF.

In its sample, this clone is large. For the CDR3, the DNA is TGCGCCAGCAGCTTGGGGCAGGAAAGGTCAAACACCATATATTTT. As protein: CASSLGQERSNTIYF. The chain is built from TRBV5-1 and TRBJ1-3; no clear D gene. CDR1 is SGHRS and CDR2 is YFSETQ in the germline V gene. The length of the CDR3 is 15 residues. Trimming stripped 0 bases from V and 6 bases from J, with 13 bases between.

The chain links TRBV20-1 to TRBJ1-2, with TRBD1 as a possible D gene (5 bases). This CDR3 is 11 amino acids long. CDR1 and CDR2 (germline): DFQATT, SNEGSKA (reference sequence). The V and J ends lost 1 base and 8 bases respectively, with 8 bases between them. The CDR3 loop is CSARAGNGYTF. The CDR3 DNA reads TGCAGTGCTAGAGCAGGGAACGGCTACACCTTC.

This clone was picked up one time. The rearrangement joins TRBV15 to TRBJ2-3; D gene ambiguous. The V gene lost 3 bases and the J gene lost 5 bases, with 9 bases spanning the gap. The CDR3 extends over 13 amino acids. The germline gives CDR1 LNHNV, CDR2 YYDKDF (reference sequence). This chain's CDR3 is CATSRDRIDTQYF. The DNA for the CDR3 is TGTGCCACCAGCAGGGACCGGATAGATACGCAGTATTTT.

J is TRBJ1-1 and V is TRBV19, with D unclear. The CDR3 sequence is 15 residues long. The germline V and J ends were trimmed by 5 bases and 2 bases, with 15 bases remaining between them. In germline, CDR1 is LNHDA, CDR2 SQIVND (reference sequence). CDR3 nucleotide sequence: TGTGCCAGTAGTTCCCAGGCAGCAGTAAACACTGAAGCTTTCTTT. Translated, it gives CASSSQAAVNTEAFF. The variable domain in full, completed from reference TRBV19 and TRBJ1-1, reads DGGITQSPKYLFRKEGQNVTLSCEQNLNHDAMYWYRQDPGQGLRLIYYSQIVNDFQKGDIAEGYSVSREKKESFPLTVTSAQKNPTAFYLCASSSQAAVNTEAFFGQGTRLTVV.

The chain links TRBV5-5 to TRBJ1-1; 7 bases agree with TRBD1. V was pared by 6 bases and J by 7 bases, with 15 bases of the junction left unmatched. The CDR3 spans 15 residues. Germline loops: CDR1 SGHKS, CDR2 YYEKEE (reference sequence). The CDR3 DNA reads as TGTGCCAGCACCGGGACCGGGACAGTTCTTCGTGAAGCTTTCTTT. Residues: CASTGTGTVLREAFF.

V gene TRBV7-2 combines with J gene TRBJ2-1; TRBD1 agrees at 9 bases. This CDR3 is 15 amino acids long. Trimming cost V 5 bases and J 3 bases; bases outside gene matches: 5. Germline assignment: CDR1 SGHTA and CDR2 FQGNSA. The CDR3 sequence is CASSRGQGGYNEQFF. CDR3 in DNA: TGTGCCAGCAGCCGGGGACAGGGAGGCTACAATGAGCAGTTCTTC. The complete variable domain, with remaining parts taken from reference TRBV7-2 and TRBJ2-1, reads GAGVSQSPSNKVTEKGKDVELRCDPISGHTALYWYRQSLGQGLEFLIYFQGNSAPDKSGLPSDRFSAERTGGSVSTLTIQRTQQEDSAVYLCASSRGQGGYNEQFFGPGTRLTVL.

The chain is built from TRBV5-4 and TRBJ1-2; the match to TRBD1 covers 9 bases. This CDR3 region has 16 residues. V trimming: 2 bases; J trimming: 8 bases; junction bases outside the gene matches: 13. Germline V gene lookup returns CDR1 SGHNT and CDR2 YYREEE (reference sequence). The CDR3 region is CASSLTGGALSNGYTF. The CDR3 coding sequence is TGTGCCAGCAGCTTAACAGGGGGCGCGCTATCAAACGGCTACACCTTC.

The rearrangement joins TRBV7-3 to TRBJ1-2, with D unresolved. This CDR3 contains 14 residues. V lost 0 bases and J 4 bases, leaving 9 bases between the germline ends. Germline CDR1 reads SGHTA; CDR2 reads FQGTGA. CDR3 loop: CASSLTGSLYGYTF. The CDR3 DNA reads TGTGCCAGCAGCTTAACCGGGAGCCTCTATGGCTACACCTTC.

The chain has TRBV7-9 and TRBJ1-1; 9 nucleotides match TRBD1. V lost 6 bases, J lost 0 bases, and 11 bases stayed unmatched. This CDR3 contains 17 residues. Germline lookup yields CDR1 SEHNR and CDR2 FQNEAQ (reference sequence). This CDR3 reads CASSPNLRTGVNTEAFF. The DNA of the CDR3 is TGTGCCAGCAGTCCCAACCTTAGGACAGGGGTGAACACTGAAGCTTTCTTT.

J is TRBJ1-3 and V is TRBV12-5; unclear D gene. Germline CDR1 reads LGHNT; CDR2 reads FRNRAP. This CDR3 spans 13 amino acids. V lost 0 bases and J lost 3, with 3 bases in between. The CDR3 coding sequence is TGTGCTAGTGGTTTGGTCGGTGGAAACACCATATATTTT. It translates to CASGLVGGNTIYF.

The CDR3 spells CASIISDRQKTETQYF. The CDR3 region has the DNA TGTGCCAGCATCATTTCCGACAGACAAAAAACGGAGACCCAGTACTTC. This chain connects TRBV5-6 to TRBJ2-5; D is possibly TRBD1 (5 bases). The CDR3 has 16 residues. With 6 bases removed from V and 5 bases from J, the gap between germline ends came to 23 bases. Germline V gene sequence: CDR1 SGHDT, CDR2 YYEEEE.

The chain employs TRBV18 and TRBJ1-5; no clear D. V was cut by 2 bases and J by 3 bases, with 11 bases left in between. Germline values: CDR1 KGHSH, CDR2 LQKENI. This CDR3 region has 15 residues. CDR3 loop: CASSPNPLLNQPQHF. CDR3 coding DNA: TGTGCCAGCTCACCAAATCCCTTACTCAATCAGCCCCAGCATTTT.